This passage covers 3 T cell receptor beta chains from one sample sequenced in a study of tumor-infiltrating lymphocytes in primary liver carcinoma (dated by TCRdb to about 2017). TRIzol reagent was used to extract blood RNA from unsorted whole blood, while the DNeasy Blood & Tissue kit provided the germline DNA. TCRdb names Illumina HiSeq 2500 as the instrument used. TCRbeta-specific cDNA was reverse-transcribed from 500 ng total RNA using a constant-region primer and ProtoScript II reverse transcriptase. Construction of the TCRbeta libraries relied on three nested rounds of multiplex PCR, following a slightly modified ARM-PCR procedure. The first two PCR rounds used multiplex TRBV1-TRBV30 forward primers with a Cbeta reverse primer, each for 10 cycles. The public reads were reprocessed in TCRdb via fastp at Q25 and MiXCR, keeping in-frame beta chains. Each record represents a unique CDR3 protein, reported with the most common genes and DNA among its rows. This sample has approximately 300,000 distinct CDR3 sequences in its table, and around three fifths of those were observed once. The ten largest clonotypes hold roughly 10% of the sample.

Sequencing input: peripheral blood. These receptors all stem from a middle-aged man with primary liver carcinoma and hepatitis B virus infection.

For this clonotype: A much larger clone differs by one base, so this may be a read error. The chain couples TRBV4-1 to TRBJ2-5; maybe TRBD2 (5 bases). The CDR3 contains 12 residues. Germline V gene lookup returns CDR1 MGHRA and CDR2 YSYEKL. CDR3 loop: CVSSQDGGTQYF. CDR3 nucleotides: TGCGTCAGCAGCCAAGATGGAGGGACCCAGTACTTC.

Comment on this clonotype: One end of the junction is discordant with germline, which a read error may explain. The chain uses TRBV6-1 and TRBJ2-7; D call uncertain. There are 11 residues in the CDR3. Per the germline V gene, CDR1 is MNHNS and CDR2 is SASEGT. The chain's CDR3 is CANSETWGQYF. DNA for the CDR3: TGTGCCAACAGTGAAACGTGGGGGCAGTACTTC.

Of note for this clonotype: A read error is likely, as this CDR3 ends without the conserved phenylalanine or tryptophan. This sequence joins TRBV6-5 and TRBJ2-3; TRBD2 matches 11 bases. The CDR3 is made up of 16 amino acids. CDR1 is MNHEY and CDR2 is SVGAGI in the germline V gene. In DNA form, the CDR3 reads TGTGCCAGCAGTTATGTCCCCCTAGCGGGAGGAGATAGGCAGTATCTT. Its protein is CASSYVPLAGGDRQYL.